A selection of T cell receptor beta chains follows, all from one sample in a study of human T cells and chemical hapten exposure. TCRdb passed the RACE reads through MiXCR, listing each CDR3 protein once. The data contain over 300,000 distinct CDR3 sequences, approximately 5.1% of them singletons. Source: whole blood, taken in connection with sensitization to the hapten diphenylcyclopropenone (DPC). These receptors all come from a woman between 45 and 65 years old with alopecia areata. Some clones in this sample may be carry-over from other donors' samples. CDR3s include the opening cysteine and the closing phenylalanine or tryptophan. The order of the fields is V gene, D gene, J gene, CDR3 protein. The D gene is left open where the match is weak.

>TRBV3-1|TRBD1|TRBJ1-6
CASSQPRTGANSPLHF
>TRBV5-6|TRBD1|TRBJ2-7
CASSSLNRGTYEQYF
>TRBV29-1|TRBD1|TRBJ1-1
CSVGDRGATEAFF
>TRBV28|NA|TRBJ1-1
CASSPPGGVGTEAFF
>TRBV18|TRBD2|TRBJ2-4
CASSPPVQGGGSKNIQYF
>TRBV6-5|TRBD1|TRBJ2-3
CASSDDRGGTDTQYF
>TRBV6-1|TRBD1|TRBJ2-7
CASTPTGETYEQYF
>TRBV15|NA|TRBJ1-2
CATSGLRSAKGYTF
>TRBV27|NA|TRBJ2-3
CASSLGGLADTQYF
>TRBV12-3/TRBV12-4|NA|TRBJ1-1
CASSGPGGVTEAFF
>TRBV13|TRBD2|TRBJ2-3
CASSSAGLADTQYF
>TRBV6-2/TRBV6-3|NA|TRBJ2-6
CASIVGASSGANVLTF
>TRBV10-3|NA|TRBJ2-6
CAISGAGTGANVLTF
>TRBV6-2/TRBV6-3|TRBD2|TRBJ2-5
CASSQPGGQETQYF
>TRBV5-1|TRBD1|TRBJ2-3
CASSLEDRGVDTQYF
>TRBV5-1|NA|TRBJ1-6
CASSPEGPSPLHF
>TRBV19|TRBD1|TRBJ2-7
CASSISGQSYEQYF
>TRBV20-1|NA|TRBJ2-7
CSAIRQYEQYF
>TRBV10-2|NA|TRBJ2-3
CASSESTPGRVADTQYF
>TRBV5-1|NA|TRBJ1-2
CASSPITRDYGYTF
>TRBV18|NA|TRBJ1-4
CASSGQINEKLFF
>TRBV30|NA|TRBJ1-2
CAWSAEAGKNYGYTF
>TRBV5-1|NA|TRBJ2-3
CASSLDGSSTDTQYF
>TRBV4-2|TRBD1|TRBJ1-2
CASSRETGGRGYTF
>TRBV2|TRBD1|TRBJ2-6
CAVLTGQFRSGANVLTF
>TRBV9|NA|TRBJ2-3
CASSVDPRRATDTQYF
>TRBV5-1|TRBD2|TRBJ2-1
CASSSNLAGGSNEQFF
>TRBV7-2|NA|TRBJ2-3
CASSHRVSGTDTQYF
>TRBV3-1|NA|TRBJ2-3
CASSQALAAGTDTQYF
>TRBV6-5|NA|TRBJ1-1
CASSRILSTANTEAFF
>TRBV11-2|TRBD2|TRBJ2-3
CASSQKAGGPRADTQYF
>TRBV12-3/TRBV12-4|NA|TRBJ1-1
CASMDAPNTEAFF
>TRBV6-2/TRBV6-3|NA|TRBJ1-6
CASSYSPNSPLHF
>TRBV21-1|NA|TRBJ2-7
CASSKRVLSSYEQYF
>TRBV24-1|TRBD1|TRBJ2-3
CATSAPGDRGDTQYF